These 22 T cell receptor beta chains came from one sample sequenced in a study of PD-L1 blockade in urothelial cancer. Indicated time point: pretreatment peripheral blood. Clones were sequenced by immunoSEQ multiplex PCR, and TCRdb holds only the in-frame ones, with some missing. This table holds under 70,000 clones, more than 80% found once. This material consisted of PBMCs, taken around atezolizumab (anti-PD-L1) treatment. These receptors were taken from an older man with urothelial cancer.

The V and J genes are TRBV5-4 and TRBJ2-5; TRBD2 agrees at 9 bases. The germline V gene encodes CDR1 SGHNT and CDR2 YYREEE (reference sequence). The V gene end was trimmed by 2 bases and the J gene end by 0 bases; junction bases not matched to a gene: 8. The CDR3 loop spans 17 amino acids. CDR3 DNA: TGTGCCAGCAGCTTTTTAGCGGGAGTTGGGTACCAAGAGACCCAGTACTTC. The encoded protein is CASSFLAGVGYQETQYF.

V gene TRBV27 combines with J gene TRBJ2-7; 9 nucleotides line up with TRBD1. CDR1 is MNHEY and CDR2 is SMNVEV in the germline V gene (reference sequence). With 4 bases clipped from V and 6 bases from J, the junction kept 10 bases outside the gene matches. The CDR3 extends over 15 amino acids. CDR3 residues: CASSSGTGRGGEQYF. In DNA, the CDR3 is TGTGCCAGCAGTTCCGGGACAGGGAGGGGGGGCGAGCAGTACTTC.

This clone was seen a single time. V gene TRBV28 combines with J gene TRBJ1-5; unclear D gene. V was pared by 7 bases and J by 1 base, with 5 bases between. CDR3 length: 12 amino acids. The V gene's germline CDR1 is MDHEN and CDR2 SYDVKM. In nucleotides, the CDR3 is TGTGCCAGCAATCCGAGCAATCAGCCCCAGCATTTT. Translation: CASNPSNQPQHF.

The CDR3 nucleotides read TGCGCCAGCAGTGGTCCTCACGAGCAGTACTTC. Translation gives CASSGPHEQYF. The chain recombines TRBV10-1 with TRBJ2-7; D remains unclear. CDR3 length: 11 amino acids. V was pared by 4 bases and J by 5 bases, with 6 bases between. The germline gives CDR1 WNHNN, CDR2 SYGVQD (reference sequence).

V is TRBV5-6 and J is TRBJ1-3; unclear D gene. The CDR3 is made up of 17 amino acids. Germline CDR1 and CDR2: SGHDT and YYEEEE. The V end was cut by 1 base, the J end by 4 bases, with 18 bases between. In nucleotides, the CDR3 is TGTGCCAGCAGCTTGTTTACCGGTCGTGCGGGGGGAAACACCATATATTTT. This translates into CASSLFTGRAGGNTIYF.

The CDR3 region has the DNA TGTGCCAGCAGCTTAGGGGAGAGAAAACTGTTTTTT. This gives the protein CASSLGERKLFF. The rearrangement joins TRBV11-2 to TRBJ1-4; D is undetermined. Germline loops: CDR1 SGHAT, CDR2 FQNNGV. V was clipped by 1 base and J by 10 bases, with 7 bases between them. This CDR3 spans 12 amino acids.

V gene TRBV5-1 combines with J gene TRBJ2-7; D might be TRBD1 (6 bases). This CDR3 is built from 14 residues. The V end was cut by 3 bases, the J end by 2 bases, with 12 bases between. Germline CDR1 SGHRS, CDR2 YFSETQ. CDR3 in DNA: TGCGCCAGCAGCTCCCCGGGACAAGCCTACGAGCAGTACTTC. This codes for CASSSPGQAYEQYF.

The chain joins TRBV7-3 to TRBJ2-7; weak D call: TRBD1 (5 bases). The germline V gene has CDR1 SGHTA and CDR2 FQGTGA. The CDR3 loop spans 13 amino acids. V lost 8 bases and J 5 bases, leaving 16 bases between the germline ends. CDR3 nucleotide sequence: TGTGCCAGCTCCCCCACCAGGGTTGACGAGCAGTACTTC. It yields the protein CASSPTRVDEQYF.

V is TRBV5-1 and J is TRBJ1-2, with TRBD1 identical over 9 bases. The ends lost 2 bases at V and 4 bases at J; junction bases unmatched: 3. Germline values: CDR1 SGHRS, CDR2 YFSETQ. CDR3 size: 14 residues. The CDR3 DNA sequence: TGCGCCAGCAGCTTCGGGACAGGGCCCTATGGCTACACCTTC. Its translation: CASSFGTGPYGYTF.

The sample holds a few counts of this clone. This sequence joins TRBV6-6 and TRBJ1-2; 7 bases are shared with TRBD1. After removal of 4 bases from V and 10 bases from J, the junction contained 3 bases not matched to a gene. Germline V gives CDR1 MNHNY, CDR2 SVGAGI (reference sequence). The length of the CDR3 is 11 residues. CDR3 in DNA: TGTGCCAGCAGTTGGGACAGTCACTACACCTTC. The encoded protein is CASSWDSHYTF.

This sequence joins TRBV7-9 and TRBJ1-4; D is unclear. The V gene's germline CDR1 is SEHNR and CDR2 FQNEAQ (reference sequence). Deletions cut 5 bases from V and 3 bases from J, with 10 bases between. The CDR3 extends over 14 amino acids. DNA of the CDR3: TGTGCCAGCAGCCCGGGTTCAGCTAATGAAAAACTGTTTTTT. It specifies CASSPGSANEKLFF.

The chain combines TRBV5-1 with TRBJ1-1; D not resolved. Trimming pared 1 base from V and 11 bases from J, leaving 15 bases between. The CDR3 consists of 13 residues. Germline V gives CDR1 SGHRS, CDR2 YFSETQ. CDR3 nucleotides: TGCGCCAGCAGCTTGAACCCGGAGAGTGTCGCTTTCTTT. Encoded protein: CASSLNPESVAFF. Full variable domain (rest looked up from reference TRBV5-1 and TRBJ1-1): KAGVTQTPRYLIKTRGQQVTLSCSPISGHRSVSWYQQTPGQGLQFLFEYFSETQRNKGNFPGRFSGRQFSNSRSEMNVSTLELGDSALYLCASSLNPESVAFFGQGTRLTVV.

The chain uses TRBV19 and TRBJ2-1; TRBD2 matches at 7 bases. Per the germline V gene, CDR1 is LNHDA and CDR2 is SQIVND (reference sequence). The CDR3 totals 13 residues. V lost 9 bases to trimming and J lost 5 bases; unmatched junction nucleotides: 7. For the CDR3, the DNA is TGTGCCAGCCTGGCGGGAGAAAACAATGAGCAGTTCTTC. It encodes CASLAGENNEQFF.

This clone was seen a handful of times. The chain links TRBV28 to TRBJ1-1; D unclear. V lost 2 bases, J lost 7 bases, and 8 bases lay in between. Germline assignment: CDR1 MDHEN and CDR2 SYDVKM. The CDR3 runs to 12 residues. The CDR3 coding sequence is TGTGCCAGCAGTTTACTAACCCTTGAAGCTTTCTTT. Translated, it gives CASSLLTLEAFF.

This clone was observed a handful of times. This chain uses TRBV5-4 with TRBJ2-7; a weak D match, TRBD2 (6 bases). Trimming shortened V by 4 bases and J by 2 bases, and 10 bases separated the two germline ends. CDR1 and CDR2 from the germline V gene are SGHNT and YYREEE (reference sequence). The CDR3 extends over 13 amino acids. CDR3 protein: CASSREVTYEQYF. CDR3 in DNA: TGTGCCAGCAGCAGGGAGGTGACCTACGAGCAGTACTTC.

This clone came up once. J is TRBJ2-2 and V is TRBV6-6, with D possibly matching TRBD1 (5 bases). The CDR3 has 15 residues. From germline, CDR1 is MNHNY and CDR2 SVGAGI (reference sequence). V lost 10 bases to trimming and J lost 2 bases, with 17 bases between them. The CDR3 sequence: CATKTRGINTGELFF. The CDR3 region has the DNA TGTGCCACCAAAACAAGGGGTATCAACACCGGGGAGCTGTTTTTT.

This clone was found once. The rearrangement joins TRBV4-3 to TRBJ1-2; TRBD1 is a possible D gene (6 bases). The CDR3 is 16 amino acids. CDR1 is LGHNA and CDR2 is YSLEER in the germline V gene. Trimming took 1 base from V and 4 from J, leaving 16 bases between them. CDR3 in amino acids: CASSQVLSAGAYGYTF. In DNA form, the CDR3 reads TGCGCCAGCAGCCAAGTTCTCTCCGCGGGGGCCTATGGCTACACCTTC.

The chain uses TRBV4-3 and TRBJ2-1; TRBD2 matches at 9 bases. The V and J ends lost 4 bases and 2 bases, in that order; junction bases with no gene match: 6. This CDR3 is built from 16 residues. CDR1 is LGHNA, CDR2 YSLEER, per germline. The CDR3: CASSPSRLAAYNEQFF. The CDR3 region has the DNA TGCGCCAGCAGCCCCTCCCGACTAGCGGCCTACAATGAGCAGTTCTTC.

This clone was observed a few times. The chain uses TRBV5-1 and TRBJ1-1; D uncertain. CDR1 and CDR2 from the germline V gene are SGHRS and YFSETQ. The CDR3 consists of 14 residues. V lost 0 bases and J 0 bases, leaving 6 bases between the germline ends. CDR3 DNA sequence: TGCGCCAGCAGCTTGGAACAGATGAACACTGAAGCTTTCTTT. Its protein is CASSLEQMNTEAFF.

This sequence joins TRBV25-1 and TRBJ1-2, with D tentatively TRBD1 (5 bases). The CDR3 is 11 amino acids. The V end lost 5 bases, the J end lost 7 bases, and 8 bases lay between the germline ends. Per the germline V gene, CDR1 is MGHDK and CDR2 is SYGVNS. The DNA of the CDR3 is TGTGCCAGCAGTTCAGGGCTTGGCTACACCTTC. Encoded protein: CASSSGLGYTF.

The chain recombines TRBV10-3 with TRBJ1-3; a possible D gene is TRBD1 (6 bases). Trimming took off 3 bases at V and 0 bases at J, with 15 bases between the two ends. This CDR3 has 17 amino acids. Germline CDR1 is ENHRY and CDR2 is SYGVKD. CDR3 DNA: TGTGCCATCAGTGATTACAGGGTTTCCAGCTCTGGAAACACCATATATTTT. This sequence encodes CAISDYRVSSSGNTIYF.

V and J are TRBV13 and TRBJ2-3; D uncertain. The V gene's germline CDR1 is PRHDT and CDR2 FYEKMQ (reference sequence). Trimming pared 5 bases from V and 1 base from J, leaving 13 bases between. This CDR3 spans 15 amino acids. In nucleotides, the CDR3 is TGTGCCAGCAGCACACAGAGATTCCGCACAGATACGCAGTATTTT. It is translated as CASSTQRFRTDTQYF.